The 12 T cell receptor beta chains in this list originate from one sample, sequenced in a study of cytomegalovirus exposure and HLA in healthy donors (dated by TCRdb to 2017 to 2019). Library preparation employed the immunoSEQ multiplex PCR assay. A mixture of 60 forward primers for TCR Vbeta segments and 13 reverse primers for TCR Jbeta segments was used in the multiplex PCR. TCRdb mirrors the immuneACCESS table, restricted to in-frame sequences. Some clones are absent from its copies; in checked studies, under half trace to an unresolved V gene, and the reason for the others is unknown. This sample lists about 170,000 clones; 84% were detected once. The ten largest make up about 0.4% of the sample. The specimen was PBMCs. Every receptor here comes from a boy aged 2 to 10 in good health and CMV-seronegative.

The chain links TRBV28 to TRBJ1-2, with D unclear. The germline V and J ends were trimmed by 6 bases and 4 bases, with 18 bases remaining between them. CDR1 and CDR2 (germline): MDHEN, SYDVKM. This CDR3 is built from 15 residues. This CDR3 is CASSYPVGRGYGYTF. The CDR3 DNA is TGTGCCAGCAGCTACCCGGTCGGGCGGGGCTATGGCTACACCTTC.

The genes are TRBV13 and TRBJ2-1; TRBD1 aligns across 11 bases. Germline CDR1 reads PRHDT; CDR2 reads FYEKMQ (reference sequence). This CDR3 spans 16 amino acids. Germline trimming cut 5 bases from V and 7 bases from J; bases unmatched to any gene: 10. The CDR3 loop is CASSPLPGQGGNEQFF. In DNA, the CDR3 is TGTGCCAGCAGCCCACTACCGGGACAGGGGGGGAATGAGCAGTTCTTC.

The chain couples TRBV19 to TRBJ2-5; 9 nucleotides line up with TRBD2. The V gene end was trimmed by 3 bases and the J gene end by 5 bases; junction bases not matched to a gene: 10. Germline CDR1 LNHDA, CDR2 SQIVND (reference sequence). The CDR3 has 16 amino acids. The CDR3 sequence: CASSIGLLAGRETQYF. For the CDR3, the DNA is TGTGCCAGTAGTATTGGTTTACTAGCGGGCCGGGAGACCCAGTACTTC.

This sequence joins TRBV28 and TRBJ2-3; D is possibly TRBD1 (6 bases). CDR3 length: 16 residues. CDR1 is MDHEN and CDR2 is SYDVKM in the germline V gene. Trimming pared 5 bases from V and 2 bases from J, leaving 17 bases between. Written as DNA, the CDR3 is TGTGCCAGCAGTCGGTCTAAGGACAGATTCACAGATACGCAGTATTTT. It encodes CASSRSKDRFTDTQYF.

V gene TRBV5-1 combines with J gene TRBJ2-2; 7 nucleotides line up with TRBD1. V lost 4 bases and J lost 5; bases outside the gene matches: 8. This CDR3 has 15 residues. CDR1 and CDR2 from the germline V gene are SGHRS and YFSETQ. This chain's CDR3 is CASSTRDSWTGELFF. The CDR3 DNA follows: TGCGCCAGCAGCACCAGGGACAGTTGGACCGGGGAGCTGTTTTTT.

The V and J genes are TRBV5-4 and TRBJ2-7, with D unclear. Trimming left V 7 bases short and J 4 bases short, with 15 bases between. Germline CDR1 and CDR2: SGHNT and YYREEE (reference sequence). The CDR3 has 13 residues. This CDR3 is CASRSPTDYEQYF. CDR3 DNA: TGTGCCAGCCGGAGCCCGACGGATTACGAGCAGTACTTC.

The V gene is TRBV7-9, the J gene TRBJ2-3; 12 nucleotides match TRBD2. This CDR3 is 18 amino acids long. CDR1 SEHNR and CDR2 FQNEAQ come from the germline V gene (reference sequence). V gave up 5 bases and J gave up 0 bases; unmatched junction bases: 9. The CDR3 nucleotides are TGTGCCAGCAGCGTAACACCTGGACTAGCGGGGAGCACAGATACGCAGTATTTT. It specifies CASSVTPGLAGSTDTQYF.

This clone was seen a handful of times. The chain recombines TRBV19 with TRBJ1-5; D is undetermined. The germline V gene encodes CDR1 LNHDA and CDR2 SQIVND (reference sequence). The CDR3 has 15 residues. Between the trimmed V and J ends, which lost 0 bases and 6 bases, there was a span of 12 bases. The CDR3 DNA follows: TGTGCCAGTAGTATAGATCGGAGGGAGGGTCAGCCCCAGCATTTT. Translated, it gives CASSIDRREGQPQHF.

The DNA of the CDR3 is TGTGCCATCAGGGGACTAGCGGGAGGGCCCGCCCTAGCAGATACGCAGTATTTT. Translation: CAIRGLAGGPALADTQYF. The chain joins TRBV10-3 to TRBJ2-3; 16 nucleotides agree with TRBD2. Germline V CDR1 and CDR2: ENHRY, SYGVKD. The J segment lost 4 bases and the V segment lost 6 bases, leaving 10 bases of the junction unmatched. The CDR3 loop spans 18 amino acids.

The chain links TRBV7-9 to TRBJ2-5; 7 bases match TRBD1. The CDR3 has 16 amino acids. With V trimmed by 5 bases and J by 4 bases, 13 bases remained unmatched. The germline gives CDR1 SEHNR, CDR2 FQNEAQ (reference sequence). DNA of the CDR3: TGTGCCAGCAGCCCTCGTTCGGGCAGGGGGAGAGAGACCCAGTACTTC. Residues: CASSPRSGRGRETQYF.

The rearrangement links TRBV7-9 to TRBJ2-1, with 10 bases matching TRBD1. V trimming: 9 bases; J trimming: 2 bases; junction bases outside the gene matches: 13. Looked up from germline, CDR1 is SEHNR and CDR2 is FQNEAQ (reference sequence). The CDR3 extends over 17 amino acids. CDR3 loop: CASPGQGPRVAYNEQFF. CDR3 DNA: TGTGCCAGTCCGGGACAGGGGCCGCGGGTCGCCTACAATGAGCAGTTCTTC.

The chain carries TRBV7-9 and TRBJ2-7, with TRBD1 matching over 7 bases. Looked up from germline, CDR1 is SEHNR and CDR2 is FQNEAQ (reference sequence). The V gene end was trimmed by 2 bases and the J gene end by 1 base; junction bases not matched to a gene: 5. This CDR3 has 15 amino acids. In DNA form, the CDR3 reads TGTGCCAGCAGCTTACTCGGGACAGAATCCTACGAGCAGTACTTC. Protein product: CASSLLGTESYEQYF.